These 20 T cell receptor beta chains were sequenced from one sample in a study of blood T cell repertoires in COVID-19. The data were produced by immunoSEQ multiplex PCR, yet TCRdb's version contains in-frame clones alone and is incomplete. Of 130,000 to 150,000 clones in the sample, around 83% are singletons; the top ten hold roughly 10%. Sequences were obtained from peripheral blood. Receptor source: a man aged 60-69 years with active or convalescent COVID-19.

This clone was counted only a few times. This CDR3 reads CASSSGLREFTDTQYF. CDR3 DNA: TGTGCCAGCAGTTCGGGACTACGAGAATTCACAGATACGCAGTATTTT. This chain uses TRBV27 with TRBJ2-3; TRBD2 agrees at 7 bases. The CDR3 sequence is 16 residues long. Germline V lookup: CDR1 MNHEY, CDR2 SMNVEV (reference sequence). V dropped 4 bases and J dropped 2; count of bases not matched to a gene: 9.

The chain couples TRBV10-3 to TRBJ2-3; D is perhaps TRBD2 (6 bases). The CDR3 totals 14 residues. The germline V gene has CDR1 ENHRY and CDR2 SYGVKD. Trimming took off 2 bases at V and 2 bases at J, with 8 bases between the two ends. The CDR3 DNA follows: TGTGCCATCAGTGAGGGGGGGTCCACAGATACGCAGTATTTT. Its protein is CAISEGGSTDTQYF.

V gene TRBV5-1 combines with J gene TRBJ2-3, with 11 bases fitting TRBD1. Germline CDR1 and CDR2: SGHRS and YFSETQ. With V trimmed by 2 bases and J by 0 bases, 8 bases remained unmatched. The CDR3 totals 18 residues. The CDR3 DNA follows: TGCGCCAGCAGCTTCTATTCTTGGACAGGGGGCAGCACAGATACGCAGTATTTT. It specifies CASSFYSWTGGSTDTQYF.

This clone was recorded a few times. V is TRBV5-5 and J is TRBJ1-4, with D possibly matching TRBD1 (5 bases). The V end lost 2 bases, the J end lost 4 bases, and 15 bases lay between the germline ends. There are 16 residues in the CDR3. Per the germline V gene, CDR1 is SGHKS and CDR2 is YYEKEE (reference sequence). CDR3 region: CASSFLAGPVNEKLFF. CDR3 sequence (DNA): TGTGCCAGCAGCTTCCTGGCGGGACCGGTTAATGAAAAACTGTTTTTT.

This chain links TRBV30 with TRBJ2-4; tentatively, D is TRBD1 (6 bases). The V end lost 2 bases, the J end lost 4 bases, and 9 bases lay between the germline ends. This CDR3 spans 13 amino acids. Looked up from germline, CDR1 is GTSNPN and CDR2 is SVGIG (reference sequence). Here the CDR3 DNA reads TGTGCCTGGAGTTTAGGGGGAAAAAACATTCAGTACTTC. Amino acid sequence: CAWSLGGKNIQYF.

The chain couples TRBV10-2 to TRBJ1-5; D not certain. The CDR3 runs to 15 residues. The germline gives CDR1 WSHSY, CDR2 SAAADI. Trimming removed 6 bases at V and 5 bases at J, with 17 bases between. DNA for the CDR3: TGCGCCAGCAGCCAACATAGCCCGAGGGATCAGCCCCAGCATTTT. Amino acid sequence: CASSQHSPRDQPQHF.

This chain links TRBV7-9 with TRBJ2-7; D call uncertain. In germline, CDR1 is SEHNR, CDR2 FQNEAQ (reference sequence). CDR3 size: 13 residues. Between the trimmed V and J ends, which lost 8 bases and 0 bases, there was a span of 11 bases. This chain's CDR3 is CASESRSSYEQYF. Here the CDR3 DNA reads TGTGCCAGCGAAAGTAGATCCTCCTACGAGCAGTACTTC.

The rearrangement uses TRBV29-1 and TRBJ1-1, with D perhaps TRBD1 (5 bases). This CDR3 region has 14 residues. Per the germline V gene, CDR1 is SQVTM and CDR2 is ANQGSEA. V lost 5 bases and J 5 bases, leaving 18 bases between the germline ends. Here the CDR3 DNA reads TGCAGCGTTAACCCTCGGGGGGTGGGGACTGAAGCTTTCTTT. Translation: CSVNPRGVGTEAFF.

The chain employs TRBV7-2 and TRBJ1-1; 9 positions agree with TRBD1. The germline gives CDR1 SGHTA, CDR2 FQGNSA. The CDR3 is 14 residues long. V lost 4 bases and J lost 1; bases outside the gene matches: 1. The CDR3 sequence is CASSSGQGNTEAFF. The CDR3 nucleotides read TGTGCCAGCAGCTCGGGACAGGGGAACACTGAAGCTTTCTTT. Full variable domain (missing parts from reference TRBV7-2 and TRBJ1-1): GAGVSQSPSNKVTEKGKDVELRCDPISGHTALYWYRQSLGQGLEFLIYFQGNSAPDKSGLPSDRFSAERTGGSVSTLTIQRTQQEDSAVYLCASSSGQGNTEAFFGQGTRLTVV.

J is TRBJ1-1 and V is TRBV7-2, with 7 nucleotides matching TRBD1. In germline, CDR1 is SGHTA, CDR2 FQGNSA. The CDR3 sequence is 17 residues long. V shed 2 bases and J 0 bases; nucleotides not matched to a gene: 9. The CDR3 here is CASSLSTGELLNTEAFF. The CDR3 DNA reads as TGTGCCAGCAGCTTAAGTACAGGGGAACTCCTGAACACTGAAGCTTTCTTT.

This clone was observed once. CDR3 sequence reads: CASSYLRTGIATNEKLFF. The CDR3 coding sequence is TGCGCCAGCAGCTATTTACGGACAGGGATCGCGACTAATGAAAAACTGTTTTTT. This sequence joins TRBV4-1 and TRBJ1-4; 8 bases map to TRBD1. Germline lookup yields CDR1 MGHRA and CDR2 YSYEKL. V gave up 5 bases and J gave up 2 bases; unmatched junction bases: 13. The CDR3 runs 18 residues.

The CDR3 coding sequence is TGTGCCAGCTCAACAAACGGGTTCTCACCCCTCCACTTT. It is translated as CASSTNGFSPLHF. The rearrangement joins TRBV18 to TRBJ1-6; D call uncertain. This CDR3 comprises 13 residues. Germline-derived CDR1 and CDR2 are KGHSH and LQKENI. Trimming took 5 bases from V and 10 from J, leaving 12 bases between them.

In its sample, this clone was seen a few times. The CDR3 DNA reads TGTGCCAGCAGCTCGAACGGACAAGAGACTGAAGCTTTCTTT. As protein: CASSSNGQETEAFF. The chain couples TRBV6-5 to TRBJ1-1; a weak D match, TRBD1 (5 bases). The CDR3 length is 14 residues. Germline V CDR1 and CDR2: MNHEY, SVGAGI. Trimming removed 6 bases at V and 5 bases at J, with 16 bases between.

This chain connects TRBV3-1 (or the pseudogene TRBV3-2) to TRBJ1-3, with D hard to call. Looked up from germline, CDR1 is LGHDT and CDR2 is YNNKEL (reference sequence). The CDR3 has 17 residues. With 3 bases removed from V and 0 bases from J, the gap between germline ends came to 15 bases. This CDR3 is CASSHPVTRSSGNTIYF. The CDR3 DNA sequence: TGTGCCAGCAGCCACCCCGTCACAAGAAGCTCTGGAAACACCATATATTTT.

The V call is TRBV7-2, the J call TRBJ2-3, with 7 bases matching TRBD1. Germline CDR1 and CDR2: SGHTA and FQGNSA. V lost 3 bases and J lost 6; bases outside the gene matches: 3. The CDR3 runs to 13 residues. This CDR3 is CASSFDREDTQYF. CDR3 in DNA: TGTGCCAGCAGCTTTGACAGGGAGGATACGCAGTATTTT.

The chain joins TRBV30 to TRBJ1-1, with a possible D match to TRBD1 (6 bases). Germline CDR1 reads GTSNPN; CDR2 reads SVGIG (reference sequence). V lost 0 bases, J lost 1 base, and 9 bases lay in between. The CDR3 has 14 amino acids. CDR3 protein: CAWSVPRGNTEAFF. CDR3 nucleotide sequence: TGTGCCTGGAGTGTACCCAGGGGGAACACTGAAGCTTTCTTT.

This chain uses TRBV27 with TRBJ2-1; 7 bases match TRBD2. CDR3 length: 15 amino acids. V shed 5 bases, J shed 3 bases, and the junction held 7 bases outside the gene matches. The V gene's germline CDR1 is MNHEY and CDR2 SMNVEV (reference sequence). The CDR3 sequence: CASSPPGTIYNEQFF. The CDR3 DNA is TGTGCCAGCAGTCCGCCGGGGACTATCTACAATGAGCAGTTCTTC.

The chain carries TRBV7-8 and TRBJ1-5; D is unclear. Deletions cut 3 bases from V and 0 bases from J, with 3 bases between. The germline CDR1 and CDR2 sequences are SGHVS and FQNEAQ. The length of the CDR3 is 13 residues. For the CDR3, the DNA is TGTGCCAGCAGCTTTCGTAGCAATCAGCCCCAGCATTTT. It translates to CASSFRSNQPQHF.

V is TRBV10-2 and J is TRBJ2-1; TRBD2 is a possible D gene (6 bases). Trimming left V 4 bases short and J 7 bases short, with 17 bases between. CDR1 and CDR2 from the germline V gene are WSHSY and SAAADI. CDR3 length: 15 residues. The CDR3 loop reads CASSAAAGGGNEQFF. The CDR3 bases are TGCGCCAGCAGTGCGGCCGCGGGTGGGGGGAATGAGCAGTTCTTC.

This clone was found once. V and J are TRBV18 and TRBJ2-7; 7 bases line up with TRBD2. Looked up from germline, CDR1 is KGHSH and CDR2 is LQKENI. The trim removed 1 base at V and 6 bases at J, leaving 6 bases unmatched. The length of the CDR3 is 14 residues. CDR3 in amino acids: CASSPLRGSAEQYV. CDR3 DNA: TGTGCCAGCTCACCACTTCGCGGGAGTGCCGAGCAGTACGTC.